This TCR beta chain was sequenced for a study of cytotoxic CD8 clonotypes in ibrutinib-treated CLL. On the study more broadly: Collecting the response samples happened after a median 12 months of treatment, with a range of 6 to 36. On average, fewer than 95,000 productive rearrangements and 200,000 to 300,000 productive templates per sample.

Germline CDR1 and CDR2: SNHLY and FYNNEI. The CDR3 totals 13 residues. V lost 6 bases to trimming and J lost 7 bases, with 12 bases between them. Data came from immunoSEQ multiplex PCR; TCRdb stores just in-frame clones and leaves some out. The table includes approximately 200,000 clones, around 70% detected once. Study-wide results and caveats: Baseline clonality was higher than in age-matched healthy donors and moved in step with circulating CD8+ T-cell counts. Contraction or stability on treatment was seen for public clonotypes, which were uncommon.

Comments on this clone: Its antigen is as yet unknown.

The origin of this receptor is a human donor with chronic lymphocytic leukemia. J is TRBJ2-2 and V is TRBV2; tentative D call: TRBD1 (5 bases). The specimen comprised PBMCs, sampled after 24 months of ibrutinib treatment. As DNA, the CDR3 is TGTGCCAGCAGCCAGGGTGCGGTCGGGGAGCTGTTTTTT. Its protein product is CASSQGAVGELFF.